The 30 T cell receptor beta chains reported below all come from one sample, sequenced in a study of T cell responses to AZD1222 COVID-19 vaccine. TCRdb's copy holds only in-frame clones and misses some; the assay was immunoSEQ multiplex PCR. The sample shows under 150,000 clones, 85% to 90% of them seen only once. The specimen was peripheral blood, collected on day 0 of MenACWY control vaccination. Receptors originate from an adult in good health.

This chain connects TRBV9 to TRBJ2-3; D is possibly TRBD2 (5 bases). Germline CDR1 reads SGDLS; CDR2 reads YYNGEE. The CDR3 runs to 14 residues. The germline V and J ends were trimmed by 2 bases and 4 bases, with 11 bases remaining between them. The DNA of the CDR3 is TGTGCCAGCAGCGTCACGACTAAAGCAGATACGCAGTATTTT. It is translated as CASSVTTKADTQYF.

The chain combines TRBV6-5 with TRBJ1-5; TRBD1 matches 11 bases. The CDR3 runs 16 residues. CDR1 and CDR2 (germline): MNHEY, SVGAGI. The ends lost 2 bases at V and 3 bases at J; junction bases unmatched: 3. The CDR3 loop is CASSYRTGGVNQPQHF. Here the CDR3 DNA reads TGTGCCAGCAGTTACCGGACAGGGGGCGTCAATCAGCCCCAGCATTTT.

The V call is TRBV6-1, the J call TRBJ1-1; 8 bases fit TRBD1. The CDR3 sequence is 14 residues long. The V segment lost 6 bases and the J segment 3 bases; nucleotides outside the gene matches: 6. In germline, CDR1 is MNHNS, CDR2 SASEGT. The CDR3 is CASRTTGEDTEAFF. The CDR3 DNA sequence: TGTGCCAGCAGAACGACAGGGGAAGACACTGAAGCTTTCTTT.

The rearrangement joins TRBV5-1 to TRBJ2-3, with 7 bases fitting TRBD1. The CDR3 loop spans 15 amino acids. The germline CDR1 and CDR2 sequences are SGHRS and YFSETQ. The J segment lost 2 bases and the V segment lost 2 bases, leaving 5 bases of the junction unmatched. CDR3 nucleotide sequence: TGCGCCAGCAGCTTCGGGACAGCCATCACAGATACGCAGTATTTT. Amino acid sequence: CASSFGTAITDTQYF.

This clone was seen just once. The chain couples TRBV10-3 to TRBJ1-1, with 8 bases aligning to TRBD1. The CDR3 runs 16 residues. Losses at the gene ends were 5 bases for V and 0 bases for J; bases not matched to a gene: 8. The germline V gene encodes CDR1 ENHRY and CDR2 SYGVKD. CDR3 nucleotide sequence: TGTGCCATCAGTCTTGGACAGGGAAAGATGAACACTGAAGCTTTCTTT. Translated: CAISLGQGKMNTEAFF.

This chain links TRBV4-3 with TRBJ2-3, with D tentatively TRBD1 (5 bases). The germline gives CDR1 LGHNA, CDR2 YSLEER. V lost 2 bases and J 4 bases, leaving 7 bases between the germline ends. The CDR3 has 13 amino acids. This CDR3 reads CASSQTGADTQYF. The CDR3 DNA follows: TGCGCCAGCAGCCAAACAGGCGCAGATACGCAGTATTTT.

This chain uses TRBV11-2 with TRBJ2-5; D remains ambiguous. This CDR3 has 15 residues. V was trimmed by 3 bases and J by 2 bases, leaving 13 bases between them. The V gene's germline CDR1 is SGHAT and CDR2 FQNNGV. The CDR3 is CASSFAGGPQETQYF. CDR3 nucleotide sequence: TGTGCCAGCAGCTTCGCAGGTGGTCCTCAAGAGACCCAGTACTTC.

The chain employs TRBV6-2 or TRBV6-3 and TRBJ2-3; 13 nucleotides match TRBD2. Germline V gene sequence: CDR1 MNHEY, CDR2 SVGEGT. V was clipped by 5 bases and J by 0 bases; unmatched bases: 8. CDR3 size: 18 residues. Written as DNA, the CDR3 is TGTGCCAGCAGTAAACTAGCGGGAGGGCCGGGTAGCACAGATACGCAGTATTTT. This encodes CASSKLAGGPGSTDTQYF.

This chain uses TRBV6-4 with TRBJ2-5, with D possibly matching TRBD2 (5 bases). V gave up 0 bases and J gave up 5 bases, with 13 bases separating them. The CDR3 has 15 residues. CDR1 is MRHNA and CDR2 is SNTAGT in the germline V gene. CDR3 DNA sequence: TGTGCCAGCAGTGACTCGCCAGAGGGAAGGGAGACCCAGTACTTC. It is translated as CASSDSPEGRETQYF.

This rearrangement joins TRBV11-3 to TRBJ2-3; 15 nucleotides line up with TRBD2. The V gene's germline CDR1 is SGHNT and CDR2 YENEEA. The CDR3 totals 20 residues. V gave up 5 bases and J gave up 1 base; unmatched junction bases: 13. As DNA, the CDR3 is TGTGCCAGCAGCAGATCGGGACTAGCGGGAGGAGCCCTAGGCACAGATACGCAGTATTTT. It translates to CASSRSGLAGGALGTDTQYF.

This rearrangement joins TRBV12-3 or TRBV12-4 to TRBJ2-1; D remains unclear. The CDR3 is 12 residues long. V lost 7 bases and J lost 7, with 11 bases in between. The DNA for the CDR3 is TGTGCCAGCAAAAATGGGGATAATGAGCAGTTCTTC. This encodes CASKNGDNEQFF.

This clone was recorded only once. The chain carries TRBV19 and TRBJ2-2; D gene uncertain. V lost 1 base, J lost 5 bases, and 11 bases lay in between. The CDR3 totals 15 residues. CDR1 and CDR2 from the germline V gene are LNHDA and SQIVND (reference sequence). DNA of the CDR3: TGTGCCAGTAGTATAGCCACCGTGAGAACCGGGGAGCTGTTTTTT. The encoded protein is CASSIATVRTGELFF.

The chain recombines TRBV5-5 with TRBJ1-1; no firm D call. The CDR3 loop spans 15 amino acids. V gave up 3 bases and J gave up 1 base, with 13 bases separating them. Germline CDR1 and CDR2: SGHKS and YYEKEE (reference sequence). CDR3 DNA: TGTGCCAGCAGCTCTCCCGAGGAGGGGAACACTGAAGCTTTCTTT. Encoded protein: CASSSPEEGNTEAFF.

The chain employs TRBV14 and TRBJ1-1; no clear D gene. The CDR3 consists of 11 residues. With 6 bases removed from V and 2 bases from J, the gap between germline ends came to 4 bases. Germline-derived CDR1 and CDR2 are SGHDN and FVKESK. The CDR3 loop reads CASRDNTEAFF. Here the CDR3 DNA reads TGTGCCAGCAGGGATAACACTGAAGCTTTCTTT.

The rearrangement joins TRBV3-1 (or the pseudogene TRBV3-2) to TRBJ1-3; 8 bases line up with TRBD1. Germline loops: CDR1 LGHDT, CDR2 YNNKEL (reference sequence). V shed 4 bases and J 5 bases; nucleotides not matched to a gene: 7. The length of the CDR3 is 15 residues. The CDR3 coding sequence is TGTGCCAGCAGCCCCCGCAGGGGGCTAAGAAACACCATATATTTT. This encodes CASSPRRGLRNTIYF.

The chain links TRBV6-5 to TRBJ2-1; TRBD2 matches 8 bases. J lost 4 bases, V lost 4 bases, and 3 bases had no gene match. CDR3 length: 14 amino acids. Germline assignment: CDR1 MNHEY and CDR2 SVGAGI. In nucleotides, the CDR3 is TGTGCCAGCAGTTGGGGACTAGAGTACAATGAGCAGTTCTTC. This gives the protein CASSWGLEYNEQFF.

The chain carries TRBV7-9 and TRBJ2-3, with 11 nucleotides matching TRBD2. Germline V lookup: CDR1 SEHNR, CDR2 FQNEAQ (reference sequence). V lost 5 bases, J lost 2 bases, and 6 bases stayed unmatched. The CDR3 loop spans 16 amino acids. CDR3 amino acids: CASSLGTSGNTDTQYF. Here the CDR3 DNA reads TGTGCCAGCAGCCTAGGGACTAGCGGTAACACAGATACGCAGTATTTT.

The V and J genes are TRBV30 and TRBJ1-5; TRBD1 aligns across 11 bases. CDR1 and CDR2 (germline): GTSNPN, SVGIG (reference sequence). The length of the CDR3 is 14 residues. After removal of 1 base from V and 6 bases from J, the junction contained 2 bases not matched to a gene. This chain's CDR3 is CAWSAGQGGQPQHF. The CDR3 coding sequence is TGTGCCTGGAGTGCGGGACAGGGGGGTCAGCCCCAGCATTTT.

This chain uses TRBV28 with TRBJ1-3; D is ambiguous. The CDR3 has 15 amino acids. From germline, CDR1 is MDHEN and CDR2 SYDVKM. Trimming shortened V by 7 bases and J by 0 bases, and 13 bases separated the two germline ends. In DNA, the CDR3 is TGTGCCAGCATGTTAGGCGGCGGCTCTGGAAACACCATATATTTT. As protein: CASMLGGGSGNTIYF.

V usage is TRBV9 and J usage is TRBJ2-3; D unresolved. The CDR3 is 14 amino acids. The germline gives CDR1 SGDLS, CDR2 YYNGEE. Trimming took off 4 bases at V and 2 bases at J, with 11 bases between the two ends. CDR3 amino acids: CASSRSWVTDTQYF. DNA for the CDR3: TGTGCCAGCAGCCGTAGTTGGGTCACAGATACGCAGTATTTT.

This clone has only a few counts. The chain couples TRBV27 to TRBJ2-5, with TRBD1 identical over 9 bases. Germline V CDR1 and CDR2: MNHEY, SMNVEV (reference sequence). V dropped 4 bases and J dropped 5; count of bases not matched to a gene: 8. The CDR3 consists of 15 residues. The CDR3 here is CASSYGTGNAETQYF. CDR3 nucleotide sequence: TGTGCCAGCAGTTACGGGACAGGGAATGCGGAGACCCAGTACTTC.

The gene calls are TRBV27 and TRBJ1-5, with D tentatively TRBD1 (5 bases). The CDR3 totals 13 residues. Germline-derived CDR1 and CDR2 are MNHEY and SMNVEV (reference sequence). V lost 6 bases and J lost 12, with 18 bases in between. For the CDR3, the DNA is TGTGCCAGCAGAAAAGAAGGGGTTTCTAGCCAGCATTTT. It is translated as CASRKEGVSSQHF.

V gene TRBV11-3 combines with J gene TRBJ2-7; D is unclear. Germline V gives CDR1 SGHNT, CDR2 YENEEA. Trimming cost V 7 bases and J 0 bases, with 10 bases left between them. The CDR3 spans 13 residues. The CDR3 bases are TGTGCCAGCACGGGCAGGAGCTCCTACGAGCAGTACTTC. Translating gives CASTGRSSYEQYF.

This clone was detected once. The V and J genes are TRBV7-9 and TRBJ1-2, with D tentatively TRBD1 (5 bases). Germline lookup yields CDR1 SEHNR and CDR2 FQNEAQ (reference sequence). There are 16 residues in the CDR3. The V gene lost 3 bases and the J gene lost 0 bases, with 14 bases spanning the gap. CDR3 sequence reads: CASSFAGVRANYGYTF. The CDR3 DNA reads TGTGCCAGCAGCTTTGCGGGGGTCCGAGCTAACTATGGCTACACCTTC.

The chain has TRBV7-8 and TRBJ1-3, with 7 nucleotides matching TRBD1. The CDR3 has 15 residues. The J segment lost 2 bases and the V segment lost 1 base, leaving 2 bases of the junction unmatched. The germline V gene has CDR1 SGHVS and CDR2 FQNEAQ. The CDR3 region is CASSLDRGTGNTIYF. The CDR3 DNA is TGTGCCAGCAGCTTAGACAGGGGAACTGGAAACACCATATATTTT.

This clone is a singleton in its sample. The CDR3 DNA reads as TGTGCCAGCAGCTTATCCGGAGGCGGAGAGACCCAGTACTTC. Translating it yields CASSLSGGGETQYF. The J gene is TRBJ2-5, the V gene TRBV11-1; D perhaps matches TRBD2 (5 bases). Trimming shortened V by 2 bases and J by 4 bases, and 11 bases separated the two germline ends. Germline V lookup: CDR1 SGHAT, CDR2 FQDESV (reference sequence). CDR3 length: 14 residues.

The gene calls are TRBV27 and TRBJ1-1; the D is unclear. The length of the CDR3 is 14 residues. The germline gives CDR1 MNHEY, CDR2 SMNVEV (reference sequence). V lost 7 bases, J lost 1 base, and 13 bases lay in between. CDR3 residues: CASMKRGTNTEAFF. DNA of the CDR3: TGTGCCAGCATGAAACGGGGAACGAACACTGAAGCTTTCTTT.

The chain links TRBV9 to TRBJ2-3; 8 nucleotides match TRBD2. This CDR3 spans 17 amino acids. Trimming took 0 bases from V and 4 from J; bases not matched to a gene: 10. Germline values: CDR1 SGDLS, CDR2 YYNGEE. The CDR3 is CASSVGSAGEIADTQYF. CDR3 DNA: TGTGCCAGCAGCGTAGGGTCAGCGGGAGAAATAGCAGATACGCAGTATTTT.

The V gene is TRBV7-9, the J gene TRBJ1-6; D call uncertain. V was trimmed by 2 bases and J by 5 bases, leaving 7 bases between them. This CDR3 has 14 amino acids. CDR1 is SEHNR and CDR2 is FQNEAQ in the germline V gene (reference sequence). Here the CDR3 DNA reads TGTGCCAGCAGCTTAAGGCAGAATAATTCACCCCTCCACTTT. It codes for CASSLRQNNSPLHF.

The chain has TRBV7-2 and TRBJ2-1; TRBD2 aligns across 9 bases. The CDR3 covers 20 residues. The germline CDR1 and CDR2 sequences are SGHTA and FQGNSA. V lost 0 bases to trimming and J lost 6 bases; unmatched junction nucleotides: 18. The CDR3 is CASSLAFRASPTGLANEQFF. CDR3 sequence (DNA): TGTGCCAGCAGCTTAGCGTTCCGGGCCTCTCCCACGGGACTAGCCAATGAGCAGTTCTTC.